The 31 T cell receptor beta chains listed next were all sequenced from one sample in a study of T cell responses to AZD1222 COVID-19 vaccine. Data came from immunoSEQ multiplex PCR; TCRdb stores just in-frame clones and leaves some out. The repertoire holds about 120,000 clones, 85% to 90% seen once, with under 9% in the top ten. Sequencing used peripheral blood, obtained on day 0 of AZD1222 vaccination. All receptors come from an adult in good health.

V usage is TRBV5-1 and J usage is TRBJ2-3; tentative D call: TRBD1 (5 bases). Germline CDR1 reads SGHRS; CDR2 reads YFSETQ. The CDR3 has 15 residues. Deletions cut 0 bases from V and 0 bases from J, with 8 bases between. CDR3 coding DNA: TGCGCCAGCAGCTTGGGGACACCCAGCACAGATACGCAGTATTTT. This sequence encodes CASSLGTPSTDTQYF.

V and J are TRBV7-2 and TRBJ1-2; D gene ambiguous. V shed 1 base and J shed 3 bases, with 12 bases lying between them. The CDR3 is 15 residues long. Germline V CDR1 and CDR2: SGHTA, FQGNSA. This CDR3 reads CASSLGTGIDYGYTF. CDR3 DNA sequence: TGTGCCAGCAGCTTAGGTACGGGAATAGACTATGGCTACACCTTC.

The rearrangement joins TRBV29-1 to TRBJ2-2, with D unclear. Trimming pared 7 bases from V and 5 bases from J, leaving 11 bases between. Germline CDR1 is SQVTM and CDR2 is ANQGSEA. The CDR3 length is 12 residues. CDR3 coding DNA: TGCAGCGGCCTATGGGTAACCGGGGAGCTGTTTTTT. Translating gives CSGLWVTGELFF.

This sequence joins TRBV5-4 and TRBJ1-2, with a weak D call TRBD1 (6 bases). CDR3 length equals 16 residues. Per germline, CDR1 SGHNT and CDR2 YYREEE (reference sequence). V gave up 4 bases and J gave up 6 bases, with 22 bases separating them. This CDR3 reads CASSSEGSRGLNGYTF. CDR3 DNA: TGTGCCAGCAGCAGTGAGGGGTCTCGGGGGCTGAATGGCTACACCTTC.

The V and J genes are TRBV5-1 and TRBJ1-4, with D possibly being TRBD1 (6 bases). From germline, CDR1 is SGHRS and CDR2 YFSETQ. The CDR3 totals 16 residues. V was shortened by 4 bases and J by 0 bases, with 13 bases between the two germline ends. The CDR3 DNA is TGCGCCAGCAGCCCGACAGGAGCCGCAACTAATGAAAAACTGTTTTTT. It encodes CASSPTGAATNEKLFF.

The rearrangement links TRBV18 to TRBJ1-4; D call uncertain. This CDR3 contains 15 residues. Trimming shortened V by 3 bases and J by 7 bases, and 15 bases separated the two germline ends. From germline, CDR1 is KGHSH and CDR2 LQKENI. The CDR3 sequence: CASSPSRGSREKLFF. DNA for the CDR3: TGTGCCAGCTCACCTTCCCGCGGGTCGCGTGAAAAACTGTTTTTT.

The genes are TRBV5-1 and TRBJ1-1; 9 positions agree with TRBD1. The CDR3 loop spans 16 amino acids. After removal of 0 bases from V and 5 bases from J, the junction contained 8 bases not matched to a gene. Germline assignment: CDR1 SGHRS and CDR2 YFSETQ. CDR3 DNA sequence: TGCGCCAGCAGCTTGGAAGGGAACAGGGGGCGGACTGAAGCTTTCTTT. This sequence encodes CASSLEGNRGRTEAFF.

The rearrangement joins TRBV10-1 to TRBJ2-7; no reliable D call. V dropped 8 bases and J dropped 5 bases, with 16 bases sitting between them. Per the germline V gene, CDR1 is WNHNN and CDR2 is SYGVQD (reference sequence). The CDR3 consists of 13 residues. The CDR3 reads CASSPQVRNEQYF. CDR3 DNA: TGCGCCAGCTCCCCCCAAGTTCGAAACGAGCAGTACTTC.

The rearrangement uses TRBV10-3 and TRBJ1-5; no reliable D call. The CDR3 extends over 17 amino acids. Trimming cost V 0 bases and J 6 bases, with 18 bases left between them. Germline CDR1 is ENHRY and CDR2 is SYGVKD. Here the CDR3 DNA reads TGTGCCATCAGTGAGTCCCCATACCTCCAATCCCCTCAGCCCCAGCATTTT. Amino acids: CAISESPYLQSPQPQHF.

The gene calls are TRBV3-1 (or the pseudogene TRBV3-2) and TRBJ1-5; the D is unclear. V was cut by 4 bases and J by 4 bases, with 8 bases left in between. Germline V gives CDR1 LGHDT, CDR2 YNNKEL (reference sequence). CDR3 length equals 13 residues. The CDR3 loop reads CASSPMVNQPQHF. The CDR3 DNA reads as TGTGCCAGCAGCCCGATGGTAAATCAGCCCCAGCATTTT.

The V gene is TRBV19, the J gene TRBJ1-6; a weak D match, TRBD1 (6 bases). The germline gives CDR1 LNHDA, CDR2 SQIVND (reference sequence). The CDR3 loop spans 14 amino acids. The V end lost 4 bases, the J end lost 8 bases, and 12 bases lay between the germline ends. The CDR3 region is CASSNSRGDSPLHF. The CDR3 bases are TGTGCCAGTAGTAATTCCAGGGGTGATTCACCCCTCCACTTT.

The chain links TRBV13 to TRBJ1-3; D unresolved. Germline CDR1 PRHDT, CDR2 FYEKMQ (reference sequence). The CDR3 sequence is 16 residues long. V lost 2 bases, J lost 0 bases, and 11 bases lay in between. CDR3 sequence reads: CASSLKKRISGNTIYF. CDR3 DNA sequence: TGTGCCAGCAGCTTAAAAAAGAGAATCTCTGGAAACACCATATATTTT.

This chain connects TRBV5-1 to TRBJ2-1, with TRBD2 identical over 9 bases. The ends lost 0 bases at V and 0 bases at J; junction bases unmatched: 13. The germline gives CDR1 SGHRS, CDR2 YFSETQ. This CDR3 comprises 20 residues. The CDR3 coding sequence is TGCGCCAGCAGCTTGGTGCCGCTAGCGGGGACCGTGGCCTCCTACAATGAGCAGTTCTTC. This translates into CASSLVPLAGTVASYNEQFF.

The chain combines TRBV5-6 with TRBJ2-1; D gene uncertain. Trimming stripped 1 base from V and 5 bases from J, with 13 bases between. This CDR3 contains 15 residues. Germline loops: CDR1 SGHDT, CDR2 YYEEEE. The DNA of the CDR3 is TGTGCCAGCAGCTTGTTAGTATTGGTGGACAATGAGCAGTTCTTC. As protein: CASSLLVLVDNEQFF.

The rearrangement uses TRBV6-5 and TRBJ1-2; a possible D gene is TRBD1 (5 bases). Germline V gene data show CDR1 as MNHEY and CDR2 as SVGAGI. Trimming removed 6 bases from V and 7 bases from J, with 18 bases in between. The CDR3 has 14 amino acids. CDR3: CASSPRGRPGGYTF. DNA for the CDR3: TGTGCCAGCAGCCCACGGGGGAGGCCTGGTGGCTACACCTTC.

This chain joins TRBV28 and TRBJ2-2; weak D call: TRBD1 (6 bases). CDR3 size: 15 residues. V lost 4 bases, J lost 4 bases, and 13 bases lay in between. Germline-derived CDR1 and CDR2 are MDHEN and SYDVKM. The CDR3 loop is CASSYPGQGTGELFF. Written as DNA, the CDR3 is TGTGCCAGCAGTTATCCGGGACAAGGCACCGGGGAGCTGTTTTTT. Together with reference TRBV28 and TRBJ2-2, the CDR3 gives the full variable domain: DVKVTQSSRYLVKRTGEKVFLECVQDMDHENMFWYRQDPGLGLRLIYFSYDVKMKEKGDIPEGYSVSREKKERFSLILESASTNQTSMYLCASSYPGQGTGELFFGEGSRLTVL.

The chain has TRBV7-9 and TRBJ1-2; the D gene is possibly TRBD1 (6 bases). V lost 5 bases to trimming and J lost 8 bases, with 18 bases between them. Germline V CDR1 and CDR2: SEHNR, FQNEAQ (reference sequence). CDR3 size: 14 residues. The CDR3: CASSLGLQGKGYTF. The CDR3 region has the DNA TGTGCCAGCAGCCTAGGGTTGCAGGGGAAGGGCTACACCTTC. Full variable domain (remainder filled in from reference TRBV7-9 and TRBJ1-2): DTGVSQNPRHKITKRGQNVTFRCDPISEHNRLYWYRQTLGQGPEFLTYFQNEAQLEKSRLLSDRFSAERPKGSFSTLEIQRTEQGDSAMYLCASSLGLQGKGYTFGSGTRLTVV.

The genes are TRBV28 and TRBJ2-1; either TRBD1 or TRBD2 may supply D (6 bases each). Trimming cost V 7 bases and J 2 bases, with 18 bases left between them. Germline lookup yields CDR1 MDHEN and CDR2 SYDVKM. This CDR3 has 16 amino acids. The CDR3: CASTNRWGAAYNEQFF. The DNA for the CDR3 is TGTGCCAGCACCAACCGATGGGGGGCCGCCTACAATGAGCAGTTCTTC. Together with reference TRBV28 and TRBJ2-1, the CDR3 gives the full variable domain: DVKVTQSSRYLVKRTGEKVFLECVQDMDHENMFWYRQDPGLGLRLIYFSYDVKMKEKGDIPEGYSVSREKKERFSLILESASTNQTSMYLCASTNRWGAAYNEQFFGPGTRLTVL.

The chain has TRBV19 and TRBJ2-1; 9 bases match TRBD1. Looked up from germline, CDR1 is LNHDA and CDR2 is SQIVND (reference sequence). The CDR3 is made up of 15 amino acids. V shed 5 bases, J shed 8 bases, and the junction held 10 bases outside the gene matches. Here the CDR3 DNA reads TGTGCCAGTAGTGCATTGACAGGGGGTATCGATGAGCAGTTCTTC. It is translated as CASSALTGGIDEQFF.

The rearrangement joins TRBV9 to TRBJ2-3; D is undetermined. CDR1 and CDR2 (germline): SGDLS, YYNGEE. This CDR3 region has 12 residues. V was clipped by 0 bases and J by 4 bases, with 3 bases between them. In nucleotides, the CDR3 is TGTGCCAGCAGCGTAGGGCCAGATACGCAGTATTTT. This gives the protein CASSVGPDTQYF.

The chain carries TRBV9 and TRBJ2-1; D ambiguous. Trimming took off 1 base at V and 4 bases at J, with 6 bases between the two ends. This CDR3 is built from 13 residues. Germline CDR1 and CDR2: SGDLS and YYNGEE. This CDR3 reads CASSVLQYNEQFF. CDR3 nucleotide sequence: TGTGCCAGCAGCGTACTTCAGTACAATGAGCAGTTCTTC.

CDR3 protein: CASSPRGTDTQYF. The CDR3 DNA reads as TGTGCCAGCTCACCACGGGGTACAGATACGCAGTATTTT. The V call is TRBV18, the J call TRBJ2-3; D is ambiguous. V lost 1 base and J lost 3, with 5 bases in between. The V gene's germline CDR1 is KGHSH and CDR2 LQKENI. The length of the CDR3 is 13 residues. The full variable domain, in which reference TRBV18 and TRBJ2-3 provide the parts outside the CDR3, is NAGVMQNPRHLVRRRGQEARLRCSPMKGHSHVYWYRQLPEEGLKFMVYLQKENIIDESGMPKERFSAEFPKEGPSILRIQQVVRGDSAAYFCASSPRGTDTQYFGPGTRLTVL.

V usage is TRBV4-1 and J usage is TRBJ2-3; TRBD2 matches at 10 bases. This CDR3 has 16 amino acids. The germline V gene encodes CDR1 MGHRA and CDR2 YSYEKL. V lost 1 base, J lost 3 bases, and 4 bases stayed unmatched. CDR3 residues: CASSQVQLAGTDTQYF. The CDR3 region has the DNA TGCGCCAGCAGCCAAGTTCAACTAGCGGGGACAGATACGCAGTATTTT.

The V call is TRBV4-1, the J call TRBJ1-1; maybe TRBD1 (5 bases). The CDR3 is 15 residues long. CDR1 and CDR2 from the germline V gene are MGHRA and YSYEKL. With 3 bases removed from V and 1 base from J, the gap between germline ends came to 12 bases. CDR3 DNA sequence: TGCGCCAGCAGCCAGGCTCCGGGGGGGAACACTGAAGCTTTCTTT. Translated: CASSQAPGGNTEAFF.

The rearrangement uses TRBV7-2 and TRBJ2-3; D is possibly TRBD2 (6 bases). Trimming shortened V by 5 bases and J by 0 bases, and 12 bases separated the two germline ends. The CDR3 contains 15 residues. CDR1 is SGHTA and CDR2 is FQGNSA in the germline V gene. CDR3 amino acids: CASSPRGYSTDTQYF. DNA for the CDR3: TGTGCCAGCAGCCCACGGGGGTATAGCACAGATACGCAGTATTTT. The full variable domain, with the rest looked up from reference TRBV7-2 and TRBJ2-3, is GAGVSQSPSNKVTEKGKDVELRCDPISGHTALYWYRQSLGQGLEFLIYFQGNSAPDKSGLPSDRFSAERTGGSVSTLTIQRTQQEDSAVYLCASSPRGYSTDTQYFGPGTRLTVL.

The chain recombines TRBV28 with TRBJ2-7; D is perhaps TRBD1 (5 bases). The V end was cut by 6 bases, the J end by 0 bases, with 18 bases between. Germline V gene lookup returns CDR1 MDHEN and CDR2 SYDVKM. The CDR3 spans 16 residues. CDR3 residues: CASSPRLGHLSYEQYF. CDR3 DNA sequence: TGTGCCAGCAGCCCCCGTCTAGGACACCTCTCCTACGAGCAGTACTTC. The variable domain in full, with the rest retrieved from reference TRBV28 and TRBJ2-7, is DVKVTQSSRYLVKRTGEKVFLECVQDMDHENMFWYRQDPGLGLRLIYFSYDVKMKEKGDIPEGYSVSREKKERFSLILESASTNQTSMYLCASSPRLGHLSYEQYFGPGTRLTVT.

The chain joins TRBV5-1 to TRBJ1-1; 11 bases line up with TRBD1. CDR1 is SGHRS, CDR2 YFSETQ, per germline. The V and J ends lost 5 bases and 5 bases, in that order; junction bases with no gene match: 11. CDR3 length: 16 residues. The CDR3 bases are TGCGCCAGCAGTACGTATCCGGGACAGGGGGGAACTGAAGCTTTCTTT. It yields the protein CASSTYPGQGGTEAFF. The entire variable domain, with the rest obtained from reference TRBV5-1 and TRBJ1-1, is as follows: KAGVTQTPRYLIKTRGQQVTLSCSPISGHRSVSWYQQTPGQGLQFLFEYFSETQRNKGNFPGRFSGRQFSNSRSEMNVSTLELGDSALYLCASSTYPGQGGTEAFFGQGTRLTVV.

This chain uses TRBV9 with TRBJ2-1; TRBD2 matches 8 bases. Trimming cost V 3 bases and J 6 bases; bases outside gene matches: 2. The CDR3 consists of 13 residues. Germline lookup yields CDR1 SGDLS and CDR2 YYNGEE. The CDR3 DNA reads as TGTGCCAGCAGCGCCGGGACTAGCAATGAGCAGTTCTTC. This gives the protein CASSAGTSNEQFF.

This rearrangement joins TRBV12-3 or TRBV12-4 to TRBJ1-2; TRBD1 agrees at 10 bases. The junction had 6 bases not matched to a gene; V was cut back by 6 bases and J by 8 bases. This CDR3 is built from 13 residues. The DNA for the CDR3 is TGTGCCAGCAGGGCGACAGGGGGCAGGGGCTACACCTTC. This encodes CASRATGGRGYTF.

V gene TRBV12-3 or TRBV12-4 combines with J gene TRBJ1-2; 8 bases match TRBD1. Trimming removed 5 bases from V and 9 bases from J; junction bases left unmatched: 5. The CDR3 loop spans 12 amino acids. Here the CDR3 reads CASSRDRQSYTF. DNA of the CDR3: TGTGCCAGCAGTCGGGACAGGCAGAGCTACACCTTC.

J is TRBJ1-5 and V is TRBV11-2; TRBD1 might be the D (5 bases). Germline values: CDR1 SGHAT, CDR2 FQNNGV. The CDR3 length is 13 residues. V was trimmed by 3 bases and J by 5 bases, leaving 8 bases between them. The CDR3 spells CASSFRGDQPQHF. The CDR3 nucleotides read TGTGCCAGCAGCTTTCGGGGGGATCAGCCCCAGCATTTT.